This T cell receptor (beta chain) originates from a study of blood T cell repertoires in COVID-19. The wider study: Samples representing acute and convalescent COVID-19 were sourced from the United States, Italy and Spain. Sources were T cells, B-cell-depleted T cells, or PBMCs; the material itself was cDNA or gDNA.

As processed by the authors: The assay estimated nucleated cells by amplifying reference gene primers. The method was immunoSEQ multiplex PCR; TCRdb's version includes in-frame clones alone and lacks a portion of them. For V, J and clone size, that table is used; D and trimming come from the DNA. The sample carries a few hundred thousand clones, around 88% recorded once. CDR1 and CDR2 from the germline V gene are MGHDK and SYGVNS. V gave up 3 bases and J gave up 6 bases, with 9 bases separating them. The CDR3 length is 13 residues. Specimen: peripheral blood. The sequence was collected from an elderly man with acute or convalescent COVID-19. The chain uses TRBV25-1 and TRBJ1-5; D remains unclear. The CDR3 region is CASSDTGRQPQHF. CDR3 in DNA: TGTGCCAGCAGTGATACGGGTCGTCAGCCCCAGCATTTT.